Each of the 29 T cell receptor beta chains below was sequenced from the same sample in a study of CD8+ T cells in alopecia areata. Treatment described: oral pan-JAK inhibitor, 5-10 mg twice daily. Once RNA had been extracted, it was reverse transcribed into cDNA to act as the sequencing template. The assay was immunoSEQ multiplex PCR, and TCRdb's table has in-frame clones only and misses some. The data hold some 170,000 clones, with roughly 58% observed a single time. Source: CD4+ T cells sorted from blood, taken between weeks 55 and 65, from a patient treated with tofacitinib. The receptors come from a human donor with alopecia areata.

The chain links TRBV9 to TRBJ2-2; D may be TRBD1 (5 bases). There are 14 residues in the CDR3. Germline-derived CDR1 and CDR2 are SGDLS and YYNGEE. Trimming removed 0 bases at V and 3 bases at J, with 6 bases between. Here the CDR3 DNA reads TGTGCCAGCAGCGTAGGGGGCTACACCGGGGAGCTGTTTTTT. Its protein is CASSVGGYTGELFF.

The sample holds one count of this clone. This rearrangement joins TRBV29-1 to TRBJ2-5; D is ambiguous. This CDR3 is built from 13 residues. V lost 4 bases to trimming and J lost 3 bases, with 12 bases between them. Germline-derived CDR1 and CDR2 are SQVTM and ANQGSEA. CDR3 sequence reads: CSVVRRVEETQYF. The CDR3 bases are TGCAGCGTTGTAAGAAGAGTGGAAGAGACCCAGTACTTC.

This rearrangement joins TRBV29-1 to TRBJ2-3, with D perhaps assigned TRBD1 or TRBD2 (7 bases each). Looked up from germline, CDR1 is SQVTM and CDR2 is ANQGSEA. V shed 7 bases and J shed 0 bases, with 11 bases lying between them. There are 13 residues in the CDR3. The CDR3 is CSAGGGSTDTQYF. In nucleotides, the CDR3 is TGCAGCGCAGGGGGGGGAAGCACAGATACGCAGTATTTT.

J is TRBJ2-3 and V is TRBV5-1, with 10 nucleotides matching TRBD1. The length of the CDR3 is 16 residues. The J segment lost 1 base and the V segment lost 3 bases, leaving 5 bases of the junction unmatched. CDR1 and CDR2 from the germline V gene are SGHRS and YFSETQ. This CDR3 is CASSSSGTGGTDTQYF. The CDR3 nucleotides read TGCGCCAGCAGCTCATCCGGGACAGGGGGCACAGATACGCAGTATTTT.

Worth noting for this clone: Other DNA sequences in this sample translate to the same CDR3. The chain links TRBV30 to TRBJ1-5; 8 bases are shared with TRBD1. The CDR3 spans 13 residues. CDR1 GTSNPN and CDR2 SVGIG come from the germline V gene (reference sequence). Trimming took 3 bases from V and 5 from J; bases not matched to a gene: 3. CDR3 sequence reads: CAWSGQGDQPQHF. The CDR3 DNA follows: TGTGCCTGGAGCGGACAGGGAGATCAGCCCCAGCATTTT.

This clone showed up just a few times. The CDR3 loop is CASSSRDRRSHYGYTF. CDR3 sequence (DNA): TGTGCCAGCAGTTCCCGGGACAGACGATCTCACTATGGCTACACCTTC. V usage is TRBV6-5 and J usage is TRBJ1-2; 7 nucleotides line up with TRBD1. The germline gives CDR1 MNHEY, CDR2 SVGAGI. The CDR3 runs 16 residues. With V trimmed by 4 bases and J by 3 bases, 11 bases remained unmatched.

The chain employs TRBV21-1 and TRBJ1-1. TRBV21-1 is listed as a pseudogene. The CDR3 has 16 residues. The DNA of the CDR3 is TGTGCCAGCAGCCGGGAGACAGCTAACATGAACACTGAAGCTTTCTTT. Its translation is CASSRETANMNTEAFF.

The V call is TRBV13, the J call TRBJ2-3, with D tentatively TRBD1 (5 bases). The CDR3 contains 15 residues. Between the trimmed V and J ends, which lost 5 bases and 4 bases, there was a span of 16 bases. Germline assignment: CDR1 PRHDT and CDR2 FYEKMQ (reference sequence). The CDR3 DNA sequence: TGTGCCAGCAGCCCCCAGGGTCTATCAGCAGATACGCAGTATTTT. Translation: CASSPQGLSADTQYF.

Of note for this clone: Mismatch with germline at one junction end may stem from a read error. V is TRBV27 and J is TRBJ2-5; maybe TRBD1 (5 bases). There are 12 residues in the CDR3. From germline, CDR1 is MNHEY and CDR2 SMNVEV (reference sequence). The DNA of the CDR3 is TGTGCCAGCAGTCCCCAAGCAGGGCCCCTGAACTTC. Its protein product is CASSPQAGPLNF.

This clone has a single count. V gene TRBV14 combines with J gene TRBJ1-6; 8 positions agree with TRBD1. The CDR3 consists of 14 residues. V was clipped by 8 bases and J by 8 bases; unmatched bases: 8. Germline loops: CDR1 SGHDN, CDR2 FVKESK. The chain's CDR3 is CASRTGISHSPLHF. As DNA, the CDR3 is TGTGCCAGCCGGACAGGGATCTCGCATTCACCCCTCCACTTT.

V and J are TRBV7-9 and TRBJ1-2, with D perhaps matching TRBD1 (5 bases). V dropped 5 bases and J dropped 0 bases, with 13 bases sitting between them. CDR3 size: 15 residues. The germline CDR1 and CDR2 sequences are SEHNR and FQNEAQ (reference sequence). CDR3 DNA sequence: TGTGCCAGCAGCGCGAGATCAGGGTCTAACTATGGCTACACCTTC. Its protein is CASSARSGSNYGYTF.

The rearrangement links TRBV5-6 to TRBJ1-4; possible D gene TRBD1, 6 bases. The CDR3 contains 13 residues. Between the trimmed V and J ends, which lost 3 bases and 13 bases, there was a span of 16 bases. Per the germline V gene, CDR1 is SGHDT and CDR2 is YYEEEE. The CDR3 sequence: CASSYQQGRRLFF. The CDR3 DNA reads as TGTGCCAGCAGCTATCAACAGGGTCGAAGACTGTTTTTT.

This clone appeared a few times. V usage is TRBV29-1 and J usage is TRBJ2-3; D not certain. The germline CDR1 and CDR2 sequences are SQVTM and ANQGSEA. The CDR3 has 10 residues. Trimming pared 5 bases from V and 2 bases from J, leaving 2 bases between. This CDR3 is CSVYTDTQYF. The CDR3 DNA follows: TGCAGCGTTTACACAGATACGCAGTATTTT.

CDR3 region: CARGALWQPQHF. DNA for the CDR3: TGTGCGCGGGGAGCGCTTTGGCAGCCCCAGCATTTT. The chain links TRBV6-5 to TRBJ1-5; D is uncertain. CDR3 length: 12 residues. The V gene's germline CDR1 is MNHEY and CDR2 SVGAGI.

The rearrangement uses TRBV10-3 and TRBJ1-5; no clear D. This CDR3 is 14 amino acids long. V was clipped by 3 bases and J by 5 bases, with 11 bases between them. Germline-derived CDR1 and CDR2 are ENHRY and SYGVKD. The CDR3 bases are TGTGCCATCAGTGACGTTTCTATGGATCAGCCCCAGCATTTT. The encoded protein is CAISDVSMDQPQHF.

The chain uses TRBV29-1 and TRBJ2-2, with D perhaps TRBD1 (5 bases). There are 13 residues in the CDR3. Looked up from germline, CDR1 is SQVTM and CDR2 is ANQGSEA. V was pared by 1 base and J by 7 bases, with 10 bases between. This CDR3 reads CSVEGGSIGELFF. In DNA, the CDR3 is TGCAGCGTTGAAGGGGGCTCGATCGGGGAGCTGTTTTTT.

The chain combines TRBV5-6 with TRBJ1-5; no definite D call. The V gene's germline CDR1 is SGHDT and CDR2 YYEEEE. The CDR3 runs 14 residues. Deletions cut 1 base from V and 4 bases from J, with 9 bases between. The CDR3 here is CASSLSTTNQPQHF. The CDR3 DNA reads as TGTGCCAGCAGCTTGTCGACAACTAATCAGCCCCAGCATTTT.

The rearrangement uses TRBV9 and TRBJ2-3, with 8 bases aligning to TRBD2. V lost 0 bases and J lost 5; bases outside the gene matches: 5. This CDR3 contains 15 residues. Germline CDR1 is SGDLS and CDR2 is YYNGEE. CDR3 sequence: CASSVAGGAQDTQYF. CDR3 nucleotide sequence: TGTGCCAGCAGCGTAGCGGGGGGGGCCCAAGATACGCAGTATTTT.

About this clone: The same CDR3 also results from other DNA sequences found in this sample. The CDR3 DNA follows: TGTGCCAGTAGTATTGGTGGGGGACAGGGTAGTCAGCCCCAGCATTTT. Translating it yields CASSIGGGQGSQPQHF. The genes are TRBV19 and TRBJ1-5, with TRBD1 matching 9 bases. In germline, CDR1 is LNHDA, CDR2 SQIVND (reference sequence). The CDR3 runs to 16 residues. V lost 3 bases to trimming and J lost 6 bases; unmatched junction nucleotides: 9.

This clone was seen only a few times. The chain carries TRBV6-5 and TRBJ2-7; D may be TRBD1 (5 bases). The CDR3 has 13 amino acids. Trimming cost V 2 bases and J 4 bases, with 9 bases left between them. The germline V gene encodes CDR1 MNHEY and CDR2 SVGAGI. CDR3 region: CASSYTPGYEQYF. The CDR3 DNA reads TGTGCCAGCAGTTACACCCCAGGGTACGAGCAGTACTTC.

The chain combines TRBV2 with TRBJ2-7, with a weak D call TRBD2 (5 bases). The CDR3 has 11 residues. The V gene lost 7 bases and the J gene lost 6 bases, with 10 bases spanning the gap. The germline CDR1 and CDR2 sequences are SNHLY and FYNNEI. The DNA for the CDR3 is TGTGCCAGCACCGTGGGAGCCGAGCAGTACTTC. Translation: CASTVGAEQYF.

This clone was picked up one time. The CDR3 DNA reads TGCAGCGTTGTAGCAGGGGGCTATGGCTACACCTTC. Its translation: CSVVAGGYGYTF. V is TRBV29-1 and J is TRBJ1-2; TRBD1 matches at 7 bases. The CDR3 loop spans 12 amino acids. Germline V gene data show CDR1 as SQVTM and CDR2 as ANQGSEA. V shed 4 bases and J 4 bases; nucleotides not matched to a gene: 3.

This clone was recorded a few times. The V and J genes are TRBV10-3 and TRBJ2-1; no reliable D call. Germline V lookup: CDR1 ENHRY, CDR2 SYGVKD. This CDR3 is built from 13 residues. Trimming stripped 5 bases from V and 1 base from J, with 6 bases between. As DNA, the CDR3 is TGTGCCATCAGTAGTGTGTCCTACAATGAGCAGTTCTTC. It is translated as CAISSVSYNEQFF.

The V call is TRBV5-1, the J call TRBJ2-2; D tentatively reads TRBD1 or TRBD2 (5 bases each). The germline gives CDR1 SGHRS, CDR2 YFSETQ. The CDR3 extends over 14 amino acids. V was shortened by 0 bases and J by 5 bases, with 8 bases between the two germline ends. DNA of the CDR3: TGCGCCAGCAGCTTGGCAGGGAGTACCGGGGAGCTGTTTTTT. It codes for CASSLAGSTGELFF.

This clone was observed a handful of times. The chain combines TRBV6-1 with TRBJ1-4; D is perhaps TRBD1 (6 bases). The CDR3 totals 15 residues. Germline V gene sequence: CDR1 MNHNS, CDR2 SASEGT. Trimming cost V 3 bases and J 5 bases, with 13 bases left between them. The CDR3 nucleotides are TGTGCCAGCAGTGAGTTAGGCAGGGGAAATGAAAAACTGTTTTTT. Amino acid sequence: CASSELGRGNEKLFF.

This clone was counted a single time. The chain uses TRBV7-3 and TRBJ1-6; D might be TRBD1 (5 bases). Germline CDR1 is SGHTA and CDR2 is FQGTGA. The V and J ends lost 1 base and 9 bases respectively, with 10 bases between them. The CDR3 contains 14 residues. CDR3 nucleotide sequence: TGTGCCAGCAGCTTAATGGGGGTATCTTCACCCCTCCACTTT. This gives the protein CASSLMGVSSPLHF.

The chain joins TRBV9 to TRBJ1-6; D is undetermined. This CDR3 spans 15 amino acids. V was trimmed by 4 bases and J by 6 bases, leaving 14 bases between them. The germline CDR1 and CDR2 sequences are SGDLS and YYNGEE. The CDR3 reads CASSPRAEFNSPLHF. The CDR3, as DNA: TGTGCCAGCAGCCCTAGGGCGGAATTTAATTCACCCCTCCACTTT.

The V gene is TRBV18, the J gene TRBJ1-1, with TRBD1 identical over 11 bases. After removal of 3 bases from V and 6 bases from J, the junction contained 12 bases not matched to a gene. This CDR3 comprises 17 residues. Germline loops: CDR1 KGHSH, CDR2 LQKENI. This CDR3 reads CASSPYNPGQGEAEAFF. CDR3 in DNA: TGTGCCAGCTCACCGTATAACCCGGGACAGGGGGAAGCTGAAGCTTTCTTT. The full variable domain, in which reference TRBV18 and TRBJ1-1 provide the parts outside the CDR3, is NAGVMQNPRHLVRRRGQEARLRCSPMKGHSHVYWYRQLPEEGLKFMVYLQKENIIDESGMPKERFSAEFPKEGPSILRIQQVVRGDSAAYFCASSPYNPGQGEAEAFFGQGTRLTVV.

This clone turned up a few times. As DNA, the CDR3 is TGTGCCAGCAGCTTAGGTGTAGCGGGGGGGCACGAGCAGTACTTC. It encodes CASSLGVAGGHEQYF. The J gene is TRBJ2-7, the V gene TRBV7-2, with TRBD2 matching over 11 bases. The ends lost 1 base at V and 5 bases at J; junction bases unmatched: 4. The CDR3 runs to 15 residues. CDR1 SGHTA and CDR2 FQGNSA come from the germline V gene. Complete variable domain (other parts from reference TRBV7-2 and TRBJ2-7): GAGVSQSPSNKVTEKGKDVELRCDPISGHTALYWYRQSLGQGLEFLIYFQGNSAPDKSGLPSDRFSAERTGGSVSTLTIQRTQQEDSAVYLCASSLGVAGGHEQYFGPGTRLTVT.